This T cell receptor beta chain stems from a study of blood T cells in healthy people across ages. Primed by a sample-barcoded 5' primer and a J-beta primer mix, a second PCR proceeded for 7 to 11 cycles. In TCRdb, the 5' RACE reads were re-called with MiXCR into one record per CDR3 protein. Of around 1.5 million distinct CDR3 sequences listed, around 59% are singletons. As to this clonotype: Its antigen is currently unknown.

V shed 4 bases, J shed 4 bases, and the junction held 9 bases outside the gene matches. The CDR3 is 17 residues long. Looked up from germline, CDR1 is MNHEY and CDR2 is SMNVEV (reference sequence). Study results and limitations: More naive CD4+ cells and higher diversity were found in long-lived than in aged donors.

The sequence was obtained from a man aged 18 to 29 in good health. The rearrangement links TRBV27 to TRBJ2-1; TRBD2 matches at 11 bases. Specimen: blood. The CDR3 loop reads CASSSDKGTSGYNEQFF. The CDR3 nucleotides read TGTGCCAGCAGTTCAGATAAAGGGACTAGCGGTTACAATGAGCAGTTCTTC.